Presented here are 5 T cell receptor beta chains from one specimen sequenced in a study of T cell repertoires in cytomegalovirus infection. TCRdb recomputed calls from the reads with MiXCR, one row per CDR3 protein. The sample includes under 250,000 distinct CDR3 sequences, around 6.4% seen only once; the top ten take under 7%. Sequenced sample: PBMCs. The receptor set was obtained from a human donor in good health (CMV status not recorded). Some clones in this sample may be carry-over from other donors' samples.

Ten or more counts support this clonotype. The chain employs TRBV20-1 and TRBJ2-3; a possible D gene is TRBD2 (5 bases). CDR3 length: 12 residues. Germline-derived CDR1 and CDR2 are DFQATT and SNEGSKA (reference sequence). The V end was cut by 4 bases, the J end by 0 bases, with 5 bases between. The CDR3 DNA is TGCAGTGCTACGGGGAGCACAGATACGCAGTATTTT. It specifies CSATGSTDTQYF.

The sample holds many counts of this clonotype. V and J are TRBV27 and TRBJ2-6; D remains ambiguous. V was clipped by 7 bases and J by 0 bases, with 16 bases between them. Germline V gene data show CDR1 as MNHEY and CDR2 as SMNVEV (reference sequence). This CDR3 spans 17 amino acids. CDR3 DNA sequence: TGTGCCAGCATGAAGCGCGAATATGTCTCTGGGGCCAACGTCCTGACTTTC. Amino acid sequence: CASMKREYVSGANVLTF.

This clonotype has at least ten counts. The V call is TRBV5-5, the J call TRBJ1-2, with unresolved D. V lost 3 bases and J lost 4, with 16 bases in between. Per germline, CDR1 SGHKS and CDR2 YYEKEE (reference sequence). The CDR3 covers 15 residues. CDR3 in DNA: TGTGCCAGCAGCTCGGTCGGCAGGAGGTCCTATGGCTACACCTTC. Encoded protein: CASSSVGRRSYGYTF.

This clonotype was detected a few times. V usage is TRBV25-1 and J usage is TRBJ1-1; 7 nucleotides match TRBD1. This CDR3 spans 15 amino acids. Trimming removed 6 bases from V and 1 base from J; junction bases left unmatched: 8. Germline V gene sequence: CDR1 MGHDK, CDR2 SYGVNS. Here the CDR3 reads CASSRGDLKNTEAFF. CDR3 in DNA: TGTGCCAGCAGCAGGGGGGACTTAAAGAACACTGAAGCTTTCTTT.

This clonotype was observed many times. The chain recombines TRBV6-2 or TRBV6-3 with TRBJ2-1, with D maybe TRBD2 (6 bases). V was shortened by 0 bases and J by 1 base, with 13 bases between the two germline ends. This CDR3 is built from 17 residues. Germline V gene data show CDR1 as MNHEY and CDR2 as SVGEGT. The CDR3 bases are TGTGCCAGCAGTTACTCGACCGGGGGTCCATCCTACAATGAGCAGTTCTTC. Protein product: CASSYSTGGPSYNEQFF.